Listed below are T cell receptor beta chains from one sample, sequenced in a study of blood T cells in healthy people across ages. Each CDR3 protein gets one entry after TCRdb re-called the 5' RACE reads with MiXCR. The data show hundreds of thousands of distinct CDR3 sequences, 52% seen once. Sequencing was done on a sample of blood. The receptors shown here come from a man in his fifties or sixties in good health. The CDR3 runs from the conserved cysteine through the conserved F or W. The D gene is left open where the match is weak. A clone size is listed for some rows: how often the clone was seen (once, few, many), or a class if it is expanded.

CDR3	DNA	V	size	J	D
CASSPDREPLSYEQYF	TGCGCCAGCAGCCCAGATAGGGAGCCCCTCTCCTACGAGCAGTACTTC	TRBV4-3	.	TRBJ2-7	.
CASTSRGASTDTQYF	TGTGCCAGCACCTCGCGTGGGGCTAGCACAGATACGCAGTATTTT	TRBV7-9	.	TRBJ2-3	.
CSAREGQLHGYTF	TGCAGTGCTAGAGAAGGACAGTTACATGGCTACACCTTC	TRBV20-1	.	TRBJ1-2	.
CATSRWDQPQHF	TGTGCCACCAGCAGATGGGATCAGCCCCAGCATTTT	TRBV15	few	TRBJ1-5	.
CASKDRGREATDTQYF	TGTGCCAGCAAAGACAGGGGGCGTGAAGCCACAGATACGCAGTATTTT	TRBV27	.	TRBJ2-3	TRBD1
CASSLWAGQETQYF	TGTGCCAGCAGCTTATGGGCAGGCCAAGAGACCCAGTACTTC	TRBV7-9	.	TRBJ2-5	.
CSGGNGEGGGYTF	TGCAGCGGGGGTAATGGGGAAGGAGGTGGCTACACCTTC	TRBV29-1	.	TRBJ1-2	.
CASSSLLTEQYF	TGTGCCAGCAGTTCACTTTTGACGGAGCAGTACTTC	TRBV6-5	many	TRBJ2-7	.
CASSQASYEQYF	TGTGCCAGCAGCCAGGCGTCCTACGAGCAGTACTTC	TRBV7-2	.	TRBJ2-7	.
CASSAPGQYEKLFF	TGTGCCAGCAGCGCGCCGGGACAGTACGAAAAACTGTTTTTT	TRBV5-4	.	TRBJ1-4	TRBD1
CASSVARSTDTQYF	TGTGCCAGCAGCGTAGCCCGATCCACAGATACGCAGTATTTT	TRBV11-2	.	TRBJ2-3	.
CASSLRGTPSYEQYF	TGTGCCAGCAGTTTAAGGGGGACACCGTCCTACGAGCAGTACTTC	TRBV28	few	TRBJ2-7	.
CAISEPTQRYEQYF	TGTGCCATCAGTGAGCCGACGCAACGCTACGAGCAGTACTTC	TRBV10-3	many	TRBJ2-7	.
CASSATDRSYGYTF	TGCGCCAGCAGCGCCACTGACAGGAGTTATGGCTACACCTTC	TRBV5-1	few	TRBJ1-2	.
CASSSTMIYAQGTSEQYF	TGCGCCAGCAGCTCTACCATGATCTACGCTCAGGGGACCAGCGAGCAGTACTTC	TRBV5-1	.	TRBJ2-7	.
CASSGAGGDYEQYF	TGTGCCAGCAGTGGAGCGGGGGGGGACTACGAGCAGTACTTC	TRBV27	.	TRBJ2-7	TRBD2
CASSPGPGLGADTQYF	TGTGCCAGCAGCCCCGGACCGGGACTAGGGGCAGATACGCAGTATTTT	TRBV7-2	few	TRBJ2-3	TRBD2
CASSTEGRGFEQYF	TGTGCCAGCAGCACCGAGGGCAGGGGTTTCGAGCAGTACTTC	TRBV7-9	few	TRBJ2-7	.
CSVQQGSGGYGYTF	TGCAGCGTTCAACAGGGGTCCGGGGGCTATGGCTACACCTTC	TRBV29-1	.	TRBJ1-2	TRBD1
CASSSFGEGTYEQYF	TGTGCCAGCAGCAGCTTTGGGGAGGGCACCTACGAGCAGTACTTC	TRBV6-5	few	TRBJ2-7	TRBD2
CATSDRGPPDTQYF	TGTGCCACCTCGGACAGGGGGCCCCCAGATACGCAGTATTTT	TRBV7-2	.	TRBJ2-3	TRBD1
CASSQEWGREGNNEQFF	TGTGCCAGCAGCCAAGAGTGGGGGCGGGAGGGGAACAATGAGCAGTTCTTC	TRBV3-1	.	TRBJ2-1	TRBD2
CASSRDWTGELFF	TGTGCCAGCAGCCGGGACTGGACCGGGGAGCTGTTTTTT	TRBV3-1	.	TRBJ2-2	.
CSASRTGYTF	TGCAGTGCGTCGAGGACCGGCTACACCTTC	TRBV20-1	.	TRBJ1-2	.
CASSYSWGDTQYF	TGTGCCAGCAGTTACTCCTGGGGAGATACGCAGTATTTT	TRBV6-5	.	TRBJ2-3	.
CASSFRTSGSNEQFF	TGTGCCAGCAGCTTCCGGACTAGCGGGAGTAATGAGCAGTTCTTC	TRBV7-2	few	TRBJ2-1	TRBD2
CATSDHRGSGANVLTF	TGTGCCACCAGTGACCACAGAGGCTCTGGGGCCAACGTCCTGACTTTC	TRBV24-1	.	TRBJ2-6	.
CASNHEGTGGREAFF	TGTGCCAGCAACCATGAGGGGACGGGGGGCCGCGAAGCTTTCTTT	TRBV27	.	TRBJ1-1	.
CASSLFSEGPDTQYF	TGTGCCAGCAGTTTATTCTCGGAGGGCCCAGATACGCAGTATTTT	TRBV28	.	TRBJ2-3	.
CSASRASGRALEQYF	TGCAGTGCTAGTAGGGCTAGCGGGAGGGCCCTCGAGCAGTACTTC	TRBV20-1	.	TRBJ2-7	TRBD2
CSADPGQGTNEQFF	TGCAGTGCGGACCCGGGACAGGGCACGAATGAGCAGTTCTTC	TRBV20-1	.	TRBJ2-1	TRBD1
CASSFQGAGTYEQYF	TGTGCCAGCAGTTTTCAGGGGGCCGGCACCTACGAGCAGTACTTC	TRBV27	.	TRBJ2-7	TRBD1
CASSPVSLVEQYF	TGCGCCAGCAGCCCGGTATCACTCGTCGAGCAGTACTTC	TRBV5-1	.	TRBJ2-7	.